This TCR beta chain was retrieved from a study of regulatory T cells in long-lasting Graves disease. The CDR3 contains 13 residues. Germline V lookup: CDR1 MNHEY, CDR2 SMNVEV (reference sequence). The germline V and J ends were trimmed by 2 bases and 8 bases, with 12 bases remaining between them. Study results and caveats: It was possible that the small sample size reduced accuracy.

This clonotype was detected ten times or more. What it binds is not known. The time point: newly diagnosed GD, antithyroid drugs for less than 3 months. Extracted PBMC RNA gave rise to the TCR library. Construction of TCR beta libraries relied on iRepertoire HTBI primers and on Arm-PCR targeting CDR3 regions. TCRdb re-called the multiplex PCR reads through MiXCR, storing one row per CDR3 protein. This table has more than 350,000 distinct CDR3 sequences, 14% to 15% appearing once. Another study also made use of these data, one on T cells in Graves' hyperthyroidism and ophthalmopathy.

V usage is TRBV27 and J usage is TRBJ1-2; possible D gene TRBD1, 6 bases. The TCR was taken from a woman younger than 45 with Graves disease. Specimen: peripheral blood mononuclear cells (PBMCs), collected at new diagnosis, from a patient treated with antithyroid drugs. The CDR3 region is CASSLRGQDGYTF. CDR3 nucleotide sequence: TGTGCCAGCAGTTTACGGGGGCAGGACGGCTACACCTTC.